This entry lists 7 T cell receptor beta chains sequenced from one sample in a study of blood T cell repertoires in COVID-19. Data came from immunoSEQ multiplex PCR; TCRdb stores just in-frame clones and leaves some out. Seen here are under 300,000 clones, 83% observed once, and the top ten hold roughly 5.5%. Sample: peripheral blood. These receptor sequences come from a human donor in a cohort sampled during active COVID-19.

For the CDR3, the DNA is TGTGCCAGCAGCTTGATGACCGGGGATGGCTACACCTTC. It specifies CASSLMTGDGYTF. The gene calls are TRBV5-4 and TRBJ1-2; D call uncertain. With 1 base removed from V and 6 bases from J, the gap between germline ends came to 10 bases. This CDR3 has 13 residues. Germline V gene lookup returns CDR1 SGHNT and CDR2 YYREEE (reference sequence).

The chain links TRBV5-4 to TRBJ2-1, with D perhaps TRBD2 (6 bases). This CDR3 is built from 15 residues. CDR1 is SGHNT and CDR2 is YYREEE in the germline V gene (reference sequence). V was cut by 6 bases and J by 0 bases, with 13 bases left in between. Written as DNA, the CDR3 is TGTGCCAGCATTTTATACGGGGGCTCCTACAATGAGCAGTTCTTC. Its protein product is CASILYGGSYNEQFF.

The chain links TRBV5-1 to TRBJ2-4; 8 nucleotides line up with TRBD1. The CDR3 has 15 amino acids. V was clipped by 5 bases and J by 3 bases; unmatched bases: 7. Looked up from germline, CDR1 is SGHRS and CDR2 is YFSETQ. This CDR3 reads CASRKTGGGKNIQYF. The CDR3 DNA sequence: TGCGCCAGCAGAAAAACAGGGGGAGGCAAAAACATTCAGTACTTC.

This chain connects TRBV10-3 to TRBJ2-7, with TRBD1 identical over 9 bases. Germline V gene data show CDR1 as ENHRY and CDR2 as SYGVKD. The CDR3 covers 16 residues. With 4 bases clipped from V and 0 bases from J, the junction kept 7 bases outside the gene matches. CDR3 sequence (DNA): TGTGCCATCAGTGGACTGGGACAGGGCTCCTCCTACGAGCAGTACTTC. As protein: CAISGLGQGSSYEQYF.

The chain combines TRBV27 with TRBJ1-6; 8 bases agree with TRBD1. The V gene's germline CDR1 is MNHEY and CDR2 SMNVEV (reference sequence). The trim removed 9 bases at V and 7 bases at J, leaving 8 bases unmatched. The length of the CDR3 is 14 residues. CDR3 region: CASGGRQGNSPLHF. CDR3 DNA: TGTGCCAGTGGGGGGAGACAGGGGAATTCACCCCTCCACTTT.

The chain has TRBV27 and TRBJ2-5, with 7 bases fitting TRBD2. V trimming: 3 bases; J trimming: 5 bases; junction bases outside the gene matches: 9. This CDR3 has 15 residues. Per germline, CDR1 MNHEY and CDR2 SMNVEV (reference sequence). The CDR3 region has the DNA TGTGCCAGCAGTTTTGAGGCTAGCGGTACGGAGACCCAGTACTTC. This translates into CASSFEASGTETQYF.

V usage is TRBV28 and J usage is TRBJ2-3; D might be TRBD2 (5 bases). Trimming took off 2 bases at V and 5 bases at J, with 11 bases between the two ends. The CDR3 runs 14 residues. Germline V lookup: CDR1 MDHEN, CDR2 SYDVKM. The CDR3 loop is CASSLREEGDTQYF. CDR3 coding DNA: TGTGCCAGCAGTTTACGGGAAGAGGGAGATACGCAGTATTTT.